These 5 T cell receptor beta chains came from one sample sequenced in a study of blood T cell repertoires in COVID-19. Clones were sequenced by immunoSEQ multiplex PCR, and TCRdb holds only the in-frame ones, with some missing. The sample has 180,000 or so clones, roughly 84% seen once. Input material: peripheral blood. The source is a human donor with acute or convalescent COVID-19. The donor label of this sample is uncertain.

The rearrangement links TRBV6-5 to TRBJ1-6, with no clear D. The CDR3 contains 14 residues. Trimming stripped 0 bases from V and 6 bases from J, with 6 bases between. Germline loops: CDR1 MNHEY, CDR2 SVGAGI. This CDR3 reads CASSYSSFNSPLHF. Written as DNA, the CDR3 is TGTGCCAGCAGTTACTCGAGCTTTAATTCACCCCTCCACTTT.

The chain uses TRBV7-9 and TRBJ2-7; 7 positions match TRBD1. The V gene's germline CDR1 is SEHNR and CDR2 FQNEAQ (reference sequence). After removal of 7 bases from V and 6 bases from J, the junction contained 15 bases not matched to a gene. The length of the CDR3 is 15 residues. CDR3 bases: TGTGCCAGCACCCTTACTGCAGACAGGGTACGCGAGCAGTACTTC. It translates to CASTLTADRVREQYF. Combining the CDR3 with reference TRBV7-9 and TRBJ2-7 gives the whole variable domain DTGVSQNPRHKITKRGQNVTFRCDPISEHNRLYWYRQTLGQGPEFLTYFQNEAQLEKSRLLSDRFSAERPKGSFSTLEIQRTEQGDSAMYLCASTLTADRVREQYFGPGTRLTVT.

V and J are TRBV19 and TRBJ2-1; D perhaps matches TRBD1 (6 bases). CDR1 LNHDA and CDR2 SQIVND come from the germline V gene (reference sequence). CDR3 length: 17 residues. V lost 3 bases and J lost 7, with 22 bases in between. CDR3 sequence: CASSIIETGWGWNEQFF. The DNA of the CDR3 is TGTGCCAGTAGTATCATAGAAACAGGGTGGGGTTGGAATGAGCAGTTCTTC.

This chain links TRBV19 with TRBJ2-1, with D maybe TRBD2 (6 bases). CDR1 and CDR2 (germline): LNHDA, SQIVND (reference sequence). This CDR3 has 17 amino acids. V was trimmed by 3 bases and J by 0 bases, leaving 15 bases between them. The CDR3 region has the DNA TGTGCCAGTAGTATCTCGGTACGGGGGAGCTCCTACAATGAGCAGTTCTTC. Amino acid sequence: CASSISVRGSSYNEQFF.

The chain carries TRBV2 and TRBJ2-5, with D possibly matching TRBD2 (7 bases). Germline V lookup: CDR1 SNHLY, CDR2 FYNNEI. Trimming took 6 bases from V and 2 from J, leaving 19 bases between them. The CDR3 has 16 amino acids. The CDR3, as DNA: TGTGCCAGCAGGACGAGGGGGGGCGCCTTTCAAGAGACCCAGTACTTC. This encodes CASRTRGGAFQETQYF.